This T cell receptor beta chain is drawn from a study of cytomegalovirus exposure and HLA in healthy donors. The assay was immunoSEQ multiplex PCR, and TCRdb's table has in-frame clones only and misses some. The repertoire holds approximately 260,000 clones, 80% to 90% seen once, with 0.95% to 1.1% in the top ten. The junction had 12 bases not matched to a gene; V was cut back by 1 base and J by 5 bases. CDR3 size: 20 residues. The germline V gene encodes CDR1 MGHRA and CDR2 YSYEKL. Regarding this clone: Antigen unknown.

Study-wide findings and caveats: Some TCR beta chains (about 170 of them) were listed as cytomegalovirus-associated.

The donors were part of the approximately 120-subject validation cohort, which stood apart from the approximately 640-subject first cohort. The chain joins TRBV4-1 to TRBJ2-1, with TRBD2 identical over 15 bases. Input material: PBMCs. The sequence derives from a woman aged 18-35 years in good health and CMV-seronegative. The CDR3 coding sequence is TGCGCCAGCAGCCAAGGGCCGGGACTAGCGGGGGGTTTTTTCCACAATGAGCAGTTCTTC. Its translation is CASSQGPGLAGGFFHNEQFF.